This T cell receptor beta chain came from a study of cytotoxic CD8 clonotypes in ibrutinib-treated CLL. TCRdb keeps only in-frame clones here, not all; method: immunoSEQ multiplex PCR. The sample yields 300,000 or so clones, roughly 71% seen once. J was trimmed by 5 bases and V by 5 bases; bases with no gene match: 6. This CDR3 has 14 amino acids. Germline-derived CDR1 and CDR2 are SEHNR and FQNEAQ (reference sequence). This receptor was obtained from a human donor with chronic lymphocytic leukemia. The genes are TRBV7-9 and TRBJ2-5; TRBD1 matches at 9 bases. The sample consisted of PBMCs, taken after 36 months of ibrutinib treatment. The CDR3 loop is CASSLTGGFETQYF. The CDR3, as DNA: TGTGCCAGCAGCCTGACAGGGGGGTTTGAGACCCAGTACTTC.